The 26 T cell receptor beta chains given below trace back to one sample, sequenced in a study of tumor-infiltrating lymphocytes in primary liver carcinoma. Priming with a constant-region primer yielded TCR beta cDNA from 500 ng total RNA. Investigators got TCR beta libraries out of three nested multiplex PCR rounds, done with slightly modified ARM-PCR. Amplification in the first two PCR rounds was performed using TRBV1-TRBV30 forward primers and a C-beta reverse primer for about 10 cycles each. TCRdb redid the calling of the multiplex PCR reads with MiXCR, one entry per CDR3 protein. The data show some 180,000 distinct CDR3 sequences, roughly 60% seen once. Alongside blood RNA obtained from unsorted whole blood, germline DNA was also extracted. Sequencing used peripheral blood. The receptors here all came from a man aged 40-49 years with primary liver carcinoma and hepatitis B virus infection.

With respect to this clonotype: Mismatch with germline at one junction end may stem from a read error. The chain links TRBV11-2 to TRBJ1-2; D not resolved. The CDR3 consists of 13 residues. The germline V gene has CDR1 SGHAT and CDR2 FQNNGV. Here the CDR3 reads CASNLSVDYGYIF. In nucleotides, the CDR3 is TGTGCCAGCAACTTAAGCGTTGACTATGGCTACATCTTC.

This clonotype was counted at least ten times. The CDR3 protein is CASSLDPQGNEQYF. CDR3 coding DNA: TGTGCCAGCAGCTTAGACCCACAGGGAAACGAGCAGTACTTC. J is TRBJ2-7 and V is TRBV11-2; perhaps TRBD1 as D (6 bases). The CDR3 totals 14 residues. V gave up 0 bases and J gave up 5 bases, with 11 bases separating them. Germline V gene sequence: CDR1 SGHAT, CDR2 FQNNGV. The full variable domain, in which reference TRBV11-2 and TRBJ2-7 provide the parts outside the CDR3, is EAGVAQSPRYKIIEKRQSVAFWCNPISGHATLYWYQQILGQGPKLLIQFQNNGVVDDSQLPKDRFSAERLKGVDSTLKIQPAKLEDSAVYLCASSLDPQGNEQYFGPGTRLTVT.

This clonotype was seen a single time. Its ends do not fully match the called genes, so a read error is possible. The chain has TRBV10-2 and TRBJ1-2; D is uncertain. This CDR3 has 16 amino acids. Germline V lookup: CDR1 WSHSY, CDR2 SAAADI. Here the CDR3 DNA reads TGCGCCAGCAGTGAGTCAACACCGGGAGTAGGCTATGGCTACGCCTTC. Translated, it gives CASSESTPGVGYGYAF.

The table lists this clonotype with a few counts. V usage is TRBV4-2 and J usage is TRBJ2-3, with 9 bases identical to TRBD2. CDR3 length equals 18 residues. V was pared by 3 bases and J by 6 bases, with 16 bases of the junction left unmatched. The germline CDR1 and CDR2 sequences are LGHNA and YNFKEQ. CDR3 loop: CASSQILSSGIQGDTQYF. The CDR3 region has the DNA TGTGCCAGCAGCCAGATCCTTTCTAGCGGGATCCAGGGGGATACGCAGTATTTT.

The chain employs TRBV5-4 and TRBJ2-1, with 8 bases matching TRBD1. The germline CDR1 and CDR2 sequences are SGHNT and YYREEE (reference sequence). Trimming cost V 2 bases and J 0 bases; bases outside gene matches: 13. The CDR3 length is 19 residues. CDR3 nucleotides: TGTGCCAGCAGCTTCGGTGGGAGGACAGGGCATAGCTCCTACAATGAGCAGTTCTTC. Translation: CASSFGGRTGHSSYNEQFF.

The chain uses TRBV6-1 and TRBJ2-7; tentative D call: TRBD1 (6 bases). This CDR3 comprises 12 residues. Germline lookup yields CDR1 MNHNS and CDR2 SASEGT. The germline V and J ends were trimmed by 3 bases and 6 bases, with 9 bases remaining between them. The CDR3 coding sequence is TGTGCCAGCAGTGACACAGGGCTCGAGCAGTACTTC. This encodes CASSDTGLEQYF.

V is TRBV24-1 and J is TRBJ2-1; D possibly corresponds to TRBD1 (6 bases). From germline, CDR1 is KGHDR and CDR2 SFDVKD. Trimming cost V 4 bases and J 2 bases, with 14 bases left between them. The CDR3 is made up of 16 amino acids. This chain's CDR3 is CATSDLGGSTYNEQFF. The DNA for the CDR3 is TGTGCCACCAGTGACCTAGGGGGTAGCACCTACAATGAGCAGTTCTTC.

The table lists this clonotype with a few counts. This sequence joins TRBV6-6 and TRBJ2-1; D uncertain. The germline gives CDR1 MNHNY, CDR2 SVGAGI (reference sequence). Trimming took off 6 bases at V and 6 bases at J, with 12 bases between the two ends. The CDR3 totals 13 residues. CDR3: CASRVRTGNEQFF. CDR3 bases: TGTGCCAGCAGAGTAAGGACGGGCAATGAGCAGTTCTTC.

This clonotype appeared a few times. The genes are TRBV10-1 and TRBJ1-1; the match to TRBD1 covers 7 bases. This CDR3 comprises 12 residues. The V and J ends lost 4 bases and 7 bases, in that order; junction bases with no gene match: 3. The germline gives CDR1 WNHNN, CDR2 SYGVQD (reference sequence). This CDR3 is CASSGTGFEAFF. CDR3 nucleotide sequence: TGCGCCAGCAGTGGGACAGGATTTGAAGCTTTCTTT.

This chain links TRBV11-1 with TRBJ2-1, with a weak D call TRBD2 (6 bases). The CDR3 has 13 amino acids. Trimming took 1 base from V and 13 from J, leaving 14 bases between them. Germline CDR1 and CDR2: SGHAT and FQDESV (reference sequence). CDR3 coding DNA: TGTGCCAGCAGCTTAGAACTGGGGCGGGAACAGTTCTTC. Its protein product is CASSLELGREQFF.

The chain recombines TRBV6-5 with TRBJ1-4; possibly TRBD1 for D (5 bases). This CDR3 has 15 residues. Trimming shortened V by 0 bases and J by 8 bases, and 13 bases separated the two germline ends. The germline V gene has CDR1 MNHEY and CDR2 SVGAGI. CDR3: CASSYSGRGGEKLFF. Here the CDR3 DNA reads TGTGCCAGCAGTTACTCAGGAAGGGGAGGGGAAAAACTGTTTTTT.

The table lists this clonotype with a few counts. The chain has TRBV28 and TRBJ2-7, with TRBD2 matching over 10 bases. The germline gives CDR1 MDHEN, CDR2 SYDVKM. Unmatched junction bases numbered 1, after V lost 5 bases and J lost 3 bases. This CDR3 spans 13 amino acids. In DNA form, the CDR3 reads TGTGCCAGCAGTCCTAGCGGGAGCTACGAGCAGTACTTC. Protein sequence: CASSPSGSYEQYF.

J is TRBJ2-3 and V is TRBV10-1; 11 nucleotides line up with TRBD2. V shed 4 bases, J shed 6 bases, and the junction held 12 bases outside the gene matches. Germline V CDR1 and CDR2: WNHNN, SYGVQD (reference sequence). The CDR3 contains 17 residues. The CDR3 loop reads CASSVRGLAEEDDTQYF. The CDR3 bases are TGCGCCAGCAGTGTTCGGGGACTAGCGGAGGAGGACGATACGCAGTATTTT.

Many counts were recorded for this clonotype. The rearrangement uses TRBV11-2 and TRBJ2-1, with D possibly TRBD1 on 6 matching bases. CDR3 size: 16 residues. The germline CDR1 and CDR2 sequences are SGHAT and FQNNGV. The V gene lost 4 bases and the J gene lost 2 bases, with 15 bases spanning the gap. Written as DNA, the CDR3 is TGTGCCAGCAGCTCTACCGGGACACCTACCTACAATGAGCAGTTCTTC. Translating it yields CASSSTGTPTYNEQFF.

This clonotype was seen a handful of times. The chain has TRBV10-3 and TRBJ2-2; D not certain. This CDR3 has 13 amino acids. Trimming cost V 6 bases and J 3 bases, with 8 bases left between them. Looked up from germline, CDR1 is ENHRY and CDR2 is SYGVKD. The CDR3, as DNA: TGTGCCATCAGGGCGGATGACACCGGGGAGCTGTTTTTT. Protein: CAIRADDTGELFF.

About this clonotype: This sequence may be a read error, since a much larger clone differs from it by one base. The chain is built from TRBV11-3 and TRBJ2-1; no clear D gene. The germline gives CDR1 SGHNT, CDR2 YENEEA. This CDR3 spans 12 amino acids. The V and J ends lost 0 bases and 12 bases respectively, with 9 bases between them. DNA for the CDR3: TGTGCCAGCAGCTTAGACGGCTATGGGCAGTTCTTC. This gives the protein CASSLDGYGQFF.

The chain uses TRBV6-6 and TRBJ1-1; D is possibly TRBD1 (5 bases). The V gene's germline CDR1 is MNHNY and CDR2 SVGAGI (reference sequence). This CDR3 comprises 16 residues. V was cut by 5 bases and J by 8 bases, with 24 bases left in between. The CDR3 DNA reads as TGTGCCAGCAGTCCGTCAGCGGGGGGACCTAGGGAGGAAGCTTTCTTT. Translated, it gives CASSPSAGGPREEAFF.

The CDR3 DNA sequence: TGTGCCAGCAGTTACGGGACAGGGGGCTTCTACGAGCAGTACTTC. Its protein product is CASSYGTGGFYEQYF. The J gene is TRBJ2-7, the V gene TRBV6-5; 12 bases fit TRBD1. The V and J ends lost 2 bases and 3 bases, in that order; junction bases with no gene match: 2. The CDR3 runs to 15 residues. Germline lookup yields CDR1 MNHEY and CDR2 SVGAGI.

The chain uses TRBV12-3 or TRBV12-4 and TRBJ2-5; the match to TRBD2 covers 7 bases. Trimming removed 2 bases from V and 3 bases from J; junction bases left unmatched: 3. This CDR3 has 14 residues. CDR3 loop: CASSLMGGEETQYF. CDR3 DNA sequence: TGTGCCAGCAGTTTAATGGGGGGGGAAGAGACCCAGTACTTC.

This chain connects TRBV6-5 to TRBJ2-7, with 9 nucleotides matching TRBD2. Unmatched junction bases numbered 11, after V lost 4 bases and J lost 4 bases. CDR3 length: 16 residues. Germline values: CDR1 MNHEY, CDR2 SVGAGI. The CDR3, as DNA: TGTGCCAGCAGTTCGGGCGCAATAGCGGGAGTATACGAGCAGTACTTC. Encoded protein: CASSSGAIAGVYEQYF.

This chain connects TRBV5-5 to TRBJ2-3; 7 nucleotides line up with TRBD2. There are 15 residues in the CDR3. The J segment lost 0 bases and the V segment lost 4 bases, leaving 5 bases of the junction unmatched. Per germline, CDR1 SGHKS and CDR2 YYEKEE (reference sequence). The CDR3 bases are TGTGCCAGCAGCACTACTAGCGTTAGCACAGATACGCAGTATTTT. It translates to CASSTTSVSTDTQYF.

This rearrangement joins TRBV10-3 to TRBJ1-1, with TRBD1 matching 7 bases. With V trimmed by 10 bases and J by 1 base, 9 bases remained unmatched. Germline CDR1 ENHRY, CDR2 SYGVKD. The CDR3 contains 14 residues. The CDR3 bases are TGTGCCACCCAAACAGGGGTGGGGAACACTGAAGCTTTCTTT. Translation gives CATQTGVGNTEAFF.

This chain joins TRBV29-1 and TRBJ2-3; TRBD2 aligns across 7 bases. The CDR3 consists of 15 residues. V dropped 3 bases and J dropped 5; count of bases not matched to a gene: 11. From germline, CDR1 is SQVTM and CDR2 ANQGSEA. CDR3 in amino acids: CSVEQLARVEDTQYF. The CDR3 DNA sequence: TGCAGCGTTGAGCAACTAGCGAGAGTCGAAGATACGCAGTATTTT.

This clonotype is a singleton in its sample. This CDR3 reads CSFSPGQGRHEQYF. DNA for the CDR3: TGCAGCTTTTCTCCGGGACAGGGACGACACGAGCAGTACTTC. V usage is TRBV29-1 and J usage is TRBJ2-7, with 9 bases identical to TRBD1. Trimming removed 8 bases from V and 5 bases from J; junction bases left unmatched: 13. The germline CDR1 and CDR2 sequences are SQVTM and ANQGSEA. CDR3 length equals 14 residues.

In the case of this clonotype: At one end, the junction sequence differs from germline, possibly due to a read error. The chain has TRBV11-2 and TRBJ2-1; TRBD1 is a possible D gene (6 bases). The V gene's germline CDR1 is SGHAT and CDR2 FQNNGV. The CDR3 consists of 15 residues. CDR3: CTSAHLGTLPPGQFF. The CDR3 nucleotides read TGTACCAGCGCTCACCTCGGGACACTACCCCCGGGGCAGTTCTTC.

This clonotype was observed a few times. Being one base from a much bigger clone, this may be a read error. The CDR3 nucleotides are TGTGCCATCAGCAGCGACAGGGTGAACACTGAAGCTTTCTTT. Translation: CAISSDRVNTEAFF. The rearrangement uses TRBV11-1 and TRBJ1-1, with 7 bases matching TRBD1. Germline-derived CDR1 and CDR2 are SGHAT and FQDESV (reference sequence). The CDR3 extends over 14 amino acids.